These T cell receptor beta chains were read from a single sample in a study of TIL therapy for anti-PD-1-resistant metastatic lung cancer. The method was immunoSEQ multiplex PCR; TCRdb's version includes in-frame clones alone and lacks a portion of them. The repertoire holds 50,000 to 70,000 clones, with about two thirds as singletons. The sequences come from blood, collected at baseline. The source is a person aged 25-85 years with non-small cell lung cancer. Each CDR3 is given with its conserved first and last residue. D genes are given only for firm matches. The listing skips clone size in some rows; elsewhere it reads once, few, many or a size class.

size: once
D: NA
V: TRBV2
J: TRBJ2-7
DNA: TGTGCCAGCAGTGAACAGGGAATCGACTACGAGCAGTACTTC
CDR3: CASSEQGIDYEQYF

size: many
D: NA
V: TRBV6-5
J: TRBJ2-7
DNA: TGTGCCAGCAGTCCGGACCGCTACGAGCAGTACTTC
CDR3: CASSPDRYEQYF

size: NA
D: TRBD2
V: TRBV28
J: TRBJ2-7
DNA: TGTGCCAGCAGTTTACGACGCGGGGGTTCCTACCCCTACGAGCAGTACTTC
CDR3: CASSLRRGGSYPYEQYF

size: NA
D: TRBD1
V: TRBV6-1
J: TRBJ1-5
DNA: TGTGCCAGCAGTGGCAGGGGGATCAGCAATCAGCCCCAGCATTTT
CDR3: CASSGRGISNQPQHF

size: NA
D: NA
V: TRBV30
J: TRBJ2-7
DNA: TGTGCCTGGAGTGAGGGCCAAACCTACGAGCAGTACTTC
CDR3: CAWSEGQTYEQYF

size: few
D: NA
V: TRBV7-9
J: TRBJ2-7
DNA: TGTGCCAGCAGCCGCGACAGCTTCCTCCCTCAGTACTTC
CDR3: CASSRDSFLPQYF

size: NA
D: NA
V: TRBV30
J: TRBJ2-2
DNA: TGTGCCTGGAGTGCTATTCCCGGGGAGCTGTTTTTT
CDR3: CAWSAIPGELFF

size: NA
D: NA
V: TRBV20-1
J: TRBJ1-2
DNA: TGCAGTGCTACTACGTCATATGGCTACACCTTC
CDR3: CSATTSYGYTF

size: NA
D: NA
V: TRBV5-4
J: TRBJ1-3
DNA: TGTGCCAGCAGCTTGTGGGACGGCAGAAACACCATATATTTT
CDR3: CASSLWDGRNTIYF

size: few
D: NA
V: TRBV5-1
J: TRBJ1-3
DNA: TGCGCCAGCAGCTTGGTAGGGACTCTCTTCGGAAACACCATATATTTT
CDR3: CASSLVGTLFGNTIYF

size: NA
D: NA
V: TRBV11-2
J: TRBJ1-4
DNA: TGTGCCAGCAGCTTAGAAGTCGCAGGGAGTGAAAAACTGTTTTTT
CDR3: CASSLEVAGSEKLFF

size: NA
D: TRBD1
V: TRBV9
J: TRBJ2-5
DNA: TGTGCCAGCAGCGTAGCTACAGGGGAAGAGACCCAGTACTTC
CDR3: CASSVATGEETQYF

size: NA
D: TRBD1
V: TRBV2
J: TRBJ1-2
DNA: TGTGCCAGCAGTGCGGACAGGGAGGATGGCTACACCTTC
CDR3: CASSADREDGYTF

size: NA
D: NA
V: TRBV5-4
J: TRBJ2-1
DNA: TGTGCCAGCAGCCCGAGAAGGCAGTTCTTC
CDR3: CASSPRRQFF

size: NA
D: NA
V: TRBV30
J: TRBJ1-1
DNA: TGTGCCTGGAGAGGGTTGGTGAACACTGAAGCTTTCTTT
CDR3: CAWRGLVNTEAFF

size: few
D: NA
V: TRBV16
J: TRBJ2-1
DNA: TGTGCCAGCAGCCAATCAGCCGGGGGCTATAGCGATGAGCAGTTCTTC
CDR3: CASSQSAGGYSDEQFF

size: once
D: NA
V: TRBV6-1
J: TRBJ2-7
DNA: TGTGCCAGCTGCTCGGACAGTTACGAGCAGTACTTC
CDR3: CASCSDSYEQYF

size: NA
D: TRBD1
V: TRBV15
J: TRBJ2-7
DNA: TGTGCCACCAGCAGAAGTACCGGACAGGGGGCGAAATCCTACGAGCAGTACTTC
CDR3: CATSRSTGQGAKSYEQYF

size: NA
D: NA
V: TRBV29-1
J: TRBJ2-5
DNA: TGCAGCGTTGCAGGGCTGGAGACCCAGTACTTC
CDR3: CSVAGLETQYF

size: NA
D: NA
V: TRBV28
J: TRBJ1-3
DNA: TGTGCCAGCCTTCCGAGCCTTTCTGGAAACACCATATATTTT
CDR3: CASLPSLSGNTIYF

size: NA
D: TRBD1
V: TRBV5-1
J: TRBJ2-7
DNA: TGCGCCAGCAGCGACGGGACAGGGGGAATCCGCGAGCAGTACTTC
CDR3: CASSDGTGGIREQYF

size: few
D: NA
V: TRBV19
J: TRBJ1-1
DNA: TGTGCCAGTAGAGGTGGGAGGGTTGGAGACACTGAAGCTTTCTTT
CDR3: CASRGGRVGDTEAFF

size: NA
D: NA
V: TRBV5-6
J: TRBJ2-2
DNA: TGTGCCAGCAGCCGTGGGTGGAACGAGGAGCTGTTTTTT
CDR3: CASSRGWNEELFF

size: once
D: NA
V: TRBV19
J: TRBJ2-7
DNA: TGTGCCAGTAGTATACAGGGTTCTTCGGGGGAGCAGTACTTC
CDR3: CASSIQGSSGEQYF

size: NA
D: TRBD2
V: TRBV5-6
J: TRBJ2-5
DNA: TGTGCCAGCAGCGTCCGACTAGCGGGGGGTTGGGAGACCCAGTACTTC
CDR3: CASSVRLAGGWETQYF

size: NA
D: NA
V: TRBV5-1
J: TRBJ2-2
DNA: TGCGCCAGCAGCTTAGGGGGATTGAACACCGGGGAGCTGTTTTTT
CDR3: CASSLGGLNTGELFF

size: NA
D: NA
V: TRBV29-1
J: TRBJ2-1
DNA: TGCAGCGTTGAAGATCCCAGGGGGGCTTTCAATGAGCAGTTCTTC
CDR3: CSVEDPRGAFNEQFF

size: NA
D: NA
V: TRBV7-9
J: TRBJ1-1
DNA: TGTGCCAGCAGCTTCTTAGGCACTGAAGCTTTCTTT
CDR3: CASSFLGTEAFF

size: NA
D: NA
V: TRBV28
J: TRBJ1-2
DNA: TGTGCCAGCAGTTTTGGGGATTATTATGGCTACACCTTC
CDR3: CASSFGDYYGYTF

size: NA
D: NA
V: TRBV7-2
J: TRBJ1-1
DNA: TGTGCCAGCAGCTTTCGGCGGGGCGCGGGGCGCACTGAAGCTTTCTTT
CDR3: CASSFRRGAGRTEAFF

size: NA
D: NA
V: TRBV6-6
J: TRBJ2-5
DNA: TGTGCCAGCAGAGACGGACAGCAAGAGACCCAGTACTTC
CDR3: CASRDGQQETQYF

size: NA
D: NA
V: TRBV5-1
J: TRBJ2-7
DNA: TGCGCCAGCGGGGACGGCATCTCCTACGAGCAGTACTTC
CDR3: CASGDGISYEQYF

size: few
D: NA
V: TRBV18
J: TRBJ2-1
DNA: TGTGCCAGCTCACCAGGATCCTACAATGAGCAGTTCTTC
CDR3: CASSPGSYNEQFF

size: NA
D: NA
V: TRBV6-5
J: TRBJ1-5
DNA: TGTGCCAGCAGTCCACACTCCAGAAATCAGCCCCAGCATTTT
CDR3: CASSPHSRNQPQHF

size: few
D: TRBD1
V: TRBV11-2
J: TRBJ2-1
DNA: TGTGCCAGCAGCTTATTGGGGACAGGGTTGTACAATGAGCAGTTCTTC
CDR3: CASSLLGTGLYNEQFF

size: once
D: TRBD2
V: TRBV4-2
J: TRBJ2-5
DNA: TGTGCCAGCAGCCTTGCGCTAGCGGGACATGGGGAGACCCAGTACTTC
CDR3: CASSLALAGHGETQYF

size: NA
D: NA
V: TRBV6-4
J: TRBJ2-7
DNA: TGTGCCAGCGTATGGGGAGGCTCCTACGAGCAGTACTTC
CDR3: CASVWGGSYEQYF

size: few
D: NA
V: TRBV5-1
J: TRBJ1-4
DNA: TGCGCCAGCTCTGACACGGCAACTAATGAAAAACTGTTTTTT
CDR3: CASSDTATNEKLFF

size: NA
D: TRBD2
V: TRBV5-1
J: TRBJ2-2
DNA: TGCGCCAGCAGCGTCGGGACTAGCGGGACTTCGAACACCGGGGAGCTGTTTTTT
CDR3: CASSVGTSGTSNTGELFF

size: NA
D: NA
V: TRBV2
J: TRBJ1-5
DNA: TGTGCCAGCGGAGAACAGAACAAGGATCAGCCCCAGCATTTT
CDR3: CASGEQNKDQPQHF

size: NA
D: NA
V: TRBV2
J: TRBJ1-2
DNA: TGTGCCACTGGGGCAGGGTCGAGCTATGGCTACACCTTC
CDR3: CATGAGSSYGYTF

size: NA
D: NA
V: TRBV5-1
J: TRBJ1-1
DNA: TGCGCCAGCAGCTTGGCGCAGGGTGGGTTGAACACTGAAGCTTTCTTT
CDR3: CASSLAQGGLNTEAFF

size: NA
D: TRBD1
V: TRBV5-1
J: TRBJ1-1
DNA: TGCGCCAGCAGCTTGGCACAGGGGGCAACTGAAGCTTTCTTT
CDR3: CASSLAQGATEAFF

size: NA
D: NA
V: TRBV4-1
J: TRBJ1-2
DNA: TGCGCCAGCAGCCAAGAGGGGCAGAGATATGGCTACACCTTC
CDR3: CASSQEGQRYGYTF

size: once
D: NA
V: TRBV29-1
J: TRBJ1-2
DNA: TGCAGTGTTGAAAGCGGTTTTAACTATGGCTACACCTTC
CDR3: CSVESGFNYGYTF

size: once
D: NA
V: TRBV19
J: TRBJ1-2
DNA: TGTGCCAGCCGAACCGGGACACTATATGGCTACACCTTC
CDR3: CASRTGTLYGYTF

size: NA
D: NA
V: TRBV6-5
J: TRBJ1-5
DNA: TGTGCCAGCACCACCCTCGGTGGCAATCAGCCCCAGCATTTT
CDR3: CASTTLGGNQPQHF

size: NA
D: TRBD1
V: TRBV9
J: TRBJ1-5
DNA: TGTGCCAGCAGCGTCCCGACAGGGGCTAGCAATCAGCCCCAGCATTTT
CDR3: CASSVPTGASNQPQHF